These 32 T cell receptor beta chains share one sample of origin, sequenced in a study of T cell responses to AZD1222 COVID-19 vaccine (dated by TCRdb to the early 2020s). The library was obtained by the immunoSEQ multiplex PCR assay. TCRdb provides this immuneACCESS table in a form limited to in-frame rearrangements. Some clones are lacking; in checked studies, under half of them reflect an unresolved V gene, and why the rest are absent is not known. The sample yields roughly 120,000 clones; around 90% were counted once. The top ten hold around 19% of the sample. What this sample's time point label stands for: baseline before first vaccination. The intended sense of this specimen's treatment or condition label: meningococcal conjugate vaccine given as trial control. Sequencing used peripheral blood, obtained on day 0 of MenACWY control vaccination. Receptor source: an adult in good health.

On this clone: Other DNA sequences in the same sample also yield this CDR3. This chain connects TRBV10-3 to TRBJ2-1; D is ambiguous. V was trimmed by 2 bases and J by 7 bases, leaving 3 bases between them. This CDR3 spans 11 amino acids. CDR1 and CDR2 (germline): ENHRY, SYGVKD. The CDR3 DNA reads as TGTGCCATCAGTGAGGGTAATGAGCAGTTCTTC. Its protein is CAISEGNEQFF.

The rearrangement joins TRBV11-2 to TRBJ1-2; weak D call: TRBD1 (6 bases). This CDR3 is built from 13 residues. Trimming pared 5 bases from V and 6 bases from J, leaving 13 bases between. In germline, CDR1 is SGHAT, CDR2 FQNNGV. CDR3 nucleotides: TGTGCCAGCAGCCGCGGGACATTACATGGCTACACCTTC. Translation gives CASSRGTLHGYTF.

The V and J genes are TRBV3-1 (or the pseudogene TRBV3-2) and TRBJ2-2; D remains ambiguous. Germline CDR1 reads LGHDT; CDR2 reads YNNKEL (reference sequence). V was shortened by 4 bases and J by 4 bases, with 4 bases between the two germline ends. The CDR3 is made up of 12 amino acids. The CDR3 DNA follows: TGTGCCAGCAGCCTCGGCACCGGGGAGCTGTTTTTT. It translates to CASSLGTGELFF.

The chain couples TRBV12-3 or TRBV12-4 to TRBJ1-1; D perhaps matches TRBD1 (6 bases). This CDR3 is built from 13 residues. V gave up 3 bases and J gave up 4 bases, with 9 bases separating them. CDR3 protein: CASSLGGLTEAFF. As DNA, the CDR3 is TGTGCCAGCAGTTTGGGGGGGCTCACTGAAGCTTTCTTT.

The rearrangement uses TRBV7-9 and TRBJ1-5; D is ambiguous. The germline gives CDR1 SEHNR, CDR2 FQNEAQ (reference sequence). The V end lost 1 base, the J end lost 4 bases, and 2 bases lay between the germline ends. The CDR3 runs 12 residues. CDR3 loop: CASSLGNQPQHF. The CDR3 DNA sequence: TGTGCCAGCAGCTTAGGGAATCAGCCCCAGCATTTT.

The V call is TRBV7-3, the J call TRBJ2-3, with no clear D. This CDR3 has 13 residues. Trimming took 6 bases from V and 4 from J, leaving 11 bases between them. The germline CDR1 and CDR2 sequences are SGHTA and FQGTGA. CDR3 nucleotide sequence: TGTGCCAGCAGTTTACAGTTTTCAGATACGCAGTATTTT. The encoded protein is CASSLQFSDTQYF.

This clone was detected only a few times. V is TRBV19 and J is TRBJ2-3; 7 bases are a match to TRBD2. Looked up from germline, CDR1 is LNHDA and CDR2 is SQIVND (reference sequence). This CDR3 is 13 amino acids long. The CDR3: CAAAAGHTDTQYF. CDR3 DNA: TGTGCAGCGGCAGCGGGGCACACAGATACGCAGTATTTT.

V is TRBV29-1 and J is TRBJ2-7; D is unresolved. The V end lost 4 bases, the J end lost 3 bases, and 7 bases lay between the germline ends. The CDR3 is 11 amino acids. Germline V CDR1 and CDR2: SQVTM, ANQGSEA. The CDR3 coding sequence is TGCAGCGTTGTCACGGTCTACGAGCAGTACTTC. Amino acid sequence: CSVVTVYEQYF.

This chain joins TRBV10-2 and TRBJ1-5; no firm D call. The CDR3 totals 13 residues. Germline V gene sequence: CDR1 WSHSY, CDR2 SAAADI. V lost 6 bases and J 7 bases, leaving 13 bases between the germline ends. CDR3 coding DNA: TGCGCCAGCAGGTCCGGGATCCGCCAGCCCCAGCATTTT. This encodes CASRSGIRQPQHF.

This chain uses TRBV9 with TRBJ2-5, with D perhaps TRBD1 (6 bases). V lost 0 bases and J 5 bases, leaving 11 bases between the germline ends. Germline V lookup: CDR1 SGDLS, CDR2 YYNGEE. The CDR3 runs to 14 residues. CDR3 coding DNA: TGTGCCAGCAGCGTAGAAAAAGGGGGTGAGACCCAGTACTTC. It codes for CASSVEKGGETQYF.

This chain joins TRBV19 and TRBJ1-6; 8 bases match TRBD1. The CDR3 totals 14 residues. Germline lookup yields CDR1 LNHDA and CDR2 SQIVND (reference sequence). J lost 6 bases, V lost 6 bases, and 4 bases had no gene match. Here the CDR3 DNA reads TGTGCCAGTAGCCTACAGGGGGGTAATTCACCCCTCCACTTT. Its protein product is CASSLQGGNSPLHF. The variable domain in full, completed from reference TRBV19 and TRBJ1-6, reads DGGITQSPKYLFRKEGQNVTLSCEQNLNHDAMYWYRQDPGQGLRLIYYSQIVNDFQKGDIAEGYSVSREKKESFPLTVTSAQKNPTAFYLCASSLQGGNSPLHFGNGTRLTVT.

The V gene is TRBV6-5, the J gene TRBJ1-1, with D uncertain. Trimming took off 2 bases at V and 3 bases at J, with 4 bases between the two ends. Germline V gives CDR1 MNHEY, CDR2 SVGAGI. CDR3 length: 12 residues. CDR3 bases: TGTGCCAGCAGTTACCTGGACACTGAAGCTTTCTTT. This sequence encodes CASSYLDTEAFF.

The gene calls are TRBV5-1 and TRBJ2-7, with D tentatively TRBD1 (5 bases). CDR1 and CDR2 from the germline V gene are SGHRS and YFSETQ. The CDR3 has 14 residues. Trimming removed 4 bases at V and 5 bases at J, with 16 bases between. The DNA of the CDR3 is TGCGCCAGCAGCCACGCCAGGGTATCGAACGAGCAGTACTTC. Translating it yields CASSHARVSNEQYF.

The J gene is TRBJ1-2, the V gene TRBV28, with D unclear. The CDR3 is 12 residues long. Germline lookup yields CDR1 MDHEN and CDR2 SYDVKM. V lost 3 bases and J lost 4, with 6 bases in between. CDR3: CASSFFGYGYTF. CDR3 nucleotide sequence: TGTGCCAGCAGTTTTTTTGGCTATGGCTACACCTTC.

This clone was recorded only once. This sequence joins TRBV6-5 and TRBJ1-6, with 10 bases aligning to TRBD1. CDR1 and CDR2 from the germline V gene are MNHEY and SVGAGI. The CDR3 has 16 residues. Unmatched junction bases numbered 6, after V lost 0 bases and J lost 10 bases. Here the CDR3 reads CASSYSDRGLRSPLHF. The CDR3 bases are TGTGCCAGCAGTTACTCGGACAGGGGGTTGAGGTCACCCCTCCACTTT.

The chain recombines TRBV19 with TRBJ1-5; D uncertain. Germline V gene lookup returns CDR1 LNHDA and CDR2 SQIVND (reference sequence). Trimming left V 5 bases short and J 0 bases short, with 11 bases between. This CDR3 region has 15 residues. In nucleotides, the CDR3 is TGTGCCAGTAGTTTAGTACTTAATAGCAATCAGCCCCAGCATTTT. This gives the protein CASSLVLNSNQPQHF.

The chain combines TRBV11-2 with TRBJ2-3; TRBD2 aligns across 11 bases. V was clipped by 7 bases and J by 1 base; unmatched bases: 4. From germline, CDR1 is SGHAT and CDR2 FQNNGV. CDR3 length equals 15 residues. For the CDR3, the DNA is TGTGCCAGCAACAGACTAGCGGGGCGCACAGATACGCAGTATTTT. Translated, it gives CASNRLAGRTDTQYF.

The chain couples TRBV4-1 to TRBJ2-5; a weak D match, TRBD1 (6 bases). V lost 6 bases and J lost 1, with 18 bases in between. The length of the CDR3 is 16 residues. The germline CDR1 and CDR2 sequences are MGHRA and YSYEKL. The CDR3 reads CASRPQDSVIQETQYF. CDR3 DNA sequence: TGCGCCAGCAGGCCGCAGGACAGTGTCATCCAAGAGACCCAGTACTTC.

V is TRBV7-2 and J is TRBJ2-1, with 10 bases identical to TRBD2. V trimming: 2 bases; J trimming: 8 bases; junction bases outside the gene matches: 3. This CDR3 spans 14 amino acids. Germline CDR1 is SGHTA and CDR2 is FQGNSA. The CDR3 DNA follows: TGTGCCAGCAGCTTATCTAGCGGGAGAGATGAGCAGTTCTTC. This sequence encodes CASSLSSGRDEQFF.

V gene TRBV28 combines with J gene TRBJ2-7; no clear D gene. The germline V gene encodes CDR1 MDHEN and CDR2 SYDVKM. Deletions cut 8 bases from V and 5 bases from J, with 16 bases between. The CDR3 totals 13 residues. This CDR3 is CASARSMAHEQYF. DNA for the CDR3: TGTGCCAGCGCAAGGTCAATGGCCCACGAGCAGTACTTC.

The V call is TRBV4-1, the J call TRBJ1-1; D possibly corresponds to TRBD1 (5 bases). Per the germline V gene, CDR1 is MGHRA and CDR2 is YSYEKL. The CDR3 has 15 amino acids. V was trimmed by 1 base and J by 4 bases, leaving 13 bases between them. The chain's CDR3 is CASSQGSVGGTEAFF. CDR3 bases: TGCGCCAGCAGCCAAGGAAGTGTCGGGGGCACTGAAGCTTTCTTT.

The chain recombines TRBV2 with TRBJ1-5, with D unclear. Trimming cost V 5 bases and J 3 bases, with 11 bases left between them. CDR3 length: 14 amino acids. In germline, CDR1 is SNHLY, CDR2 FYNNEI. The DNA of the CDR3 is TGTGCCAGCAGTACGACGAAAGTCAATCAGCCCCAGCATTTT. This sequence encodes CASSTTKVNQPQHF.

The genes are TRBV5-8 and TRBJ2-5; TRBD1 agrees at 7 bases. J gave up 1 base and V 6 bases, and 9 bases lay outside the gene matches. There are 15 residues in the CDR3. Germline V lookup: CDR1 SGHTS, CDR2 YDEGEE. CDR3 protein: CASTRRGQFQETQYF. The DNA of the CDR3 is TGTGCCAGCACTCGACGGGGACAGTTCCAAGAGACCCAGTACTTC.

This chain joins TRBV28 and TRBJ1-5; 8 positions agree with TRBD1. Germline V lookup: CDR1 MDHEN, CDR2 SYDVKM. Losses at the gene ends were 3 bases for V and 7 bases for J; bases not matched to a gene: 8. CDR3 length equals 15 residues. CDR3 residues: CASSLKDRVRQPQHF. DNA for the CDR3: TGTGCCAGCAGTTTGAAGGACAGGGTCCGGCAGCCCCAGCATTTT.

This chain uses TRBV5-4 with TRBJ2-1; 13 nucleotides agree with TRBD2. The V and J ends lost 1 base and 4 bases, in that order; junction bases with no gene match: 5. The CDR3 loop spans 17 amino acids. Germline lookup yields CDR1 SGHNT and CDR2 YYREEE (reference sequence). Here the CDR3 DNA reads TGTGCCAGCAGCTTGTACGGGGGACTAGCGGGATACAATGAGCAGTTCTTC. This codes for CASSLYGGLAGYNEQFF.

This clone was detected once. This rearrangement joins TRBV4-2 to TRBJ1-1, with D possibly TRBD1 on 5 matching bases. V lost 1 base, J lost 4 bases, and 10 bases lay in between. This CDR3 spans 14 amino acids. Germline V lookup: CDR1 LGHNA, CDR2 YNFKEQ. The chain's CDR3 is CASSQAFGATEAFF. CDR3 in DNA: TGTGCCAGCAGCCAAGCTTTCGGGGCCACTGAAGCTTTCTTT.

Here the CDR3 DNA reads TGTGCCAGCACATCTGCCACAGGGGGCAATCAGCCCCAGCATTTT. Protein product: CASTSATGGNQPQHF. The rearrangement uses TRBV18 and TRBJ1-5, with 7 bases lining up with TRBD1. V dropped 8 bases and J dropped 2; count of bases not matched to a gene: 9. The germline V gene has CDR1 KGHSH and CDR2 LQKENI. The CDR3 is made up of 15 amino acids.

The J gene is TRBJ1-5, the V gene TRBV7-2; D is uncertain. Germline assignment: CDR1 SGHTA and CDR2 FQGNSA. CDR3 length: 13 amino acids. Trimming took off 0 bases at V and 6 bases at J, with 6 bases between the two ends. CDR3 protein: CASSLAWVQPQHF. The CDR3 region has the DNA TGTGCCAGCAGCTTAGCCTGGGTTCAGCCCCAGCATTTT.

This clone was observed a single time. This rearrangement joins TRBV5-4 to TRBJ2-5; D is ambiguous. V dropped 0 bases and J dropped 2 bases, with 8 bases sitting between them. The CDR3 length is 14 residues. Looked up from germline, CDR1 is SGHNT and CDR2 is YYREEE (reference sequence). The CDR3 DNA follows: TGTGCCAGCAGCTTGGCGTGGGATCAAGAGACCCAGTACTTC. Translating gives CASSLAWDQETQYF.

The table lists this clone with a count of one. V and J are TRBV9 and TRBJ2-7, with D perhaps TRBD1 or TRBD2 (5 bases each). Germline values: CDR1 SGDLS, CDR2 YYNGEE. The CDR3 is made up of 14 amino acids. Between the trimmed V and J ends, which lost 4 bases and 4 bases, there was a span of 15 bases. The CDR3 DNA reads TGTGCCAGCAGCCCAGAGGGCAGGGATTACGAGCAGTACTTC. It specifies CASSPEGRDYEQYF.

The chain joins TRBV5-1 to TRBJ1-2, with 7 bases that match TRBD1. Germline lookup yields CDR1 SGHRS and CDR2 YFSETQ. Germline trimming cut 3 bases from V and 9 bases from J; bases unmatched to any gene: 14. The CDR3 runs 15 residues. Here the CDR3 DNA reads TGCGCCAGCAGCTACGACGGACAGGAAGGGAGTAGCTACACCTTC. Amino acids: CASSYDGQEGSSYTF.

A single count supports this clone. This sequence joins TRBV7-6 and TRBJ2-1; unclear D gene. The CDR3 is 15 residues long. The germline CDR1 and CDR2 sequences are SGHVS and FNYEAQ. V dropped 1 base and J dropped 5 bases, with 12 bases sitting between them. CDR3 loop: CASSLVSPRNNEQFF. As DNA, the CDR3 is TGTGCCAGCAGCTTAGTTTCTCCGCGGAACAATGAGCAGTTCTTC. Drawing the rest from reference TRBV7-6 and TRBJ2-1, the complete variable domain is GAGVSQSPRYKVTKRGQDVALRCDPISGHVSLYWYRQALGQGPEFLTYFNYEAQQDKSGLPNDRFSAERPEGSISTLTIQRTEQRDSAMYRCASSLVSPRNNEQFFGPGTRLTVL.